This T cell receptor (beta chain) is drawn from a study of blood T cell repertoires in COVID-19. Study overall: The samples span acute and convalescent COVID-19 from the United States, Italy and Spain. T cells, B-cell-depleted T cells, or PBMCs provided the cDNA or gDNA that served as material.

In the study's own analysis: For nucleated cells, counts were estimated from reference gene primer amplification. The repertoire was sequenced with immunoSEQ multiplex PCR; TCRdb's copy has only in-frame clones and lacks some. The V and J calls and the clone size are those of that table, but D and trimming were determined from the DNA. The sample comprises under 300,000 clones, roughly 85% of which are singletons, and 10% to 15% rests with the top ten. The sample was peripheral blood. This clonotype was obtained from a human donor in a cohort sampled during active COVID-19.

For the CDR3, the DNA is TGTGCCAGCAGCCCTAGCGGTTTTACGGGAGATACGCAGTATTTT. Translating it yields CASSPSGFTGDTQYF. This chain uses TRBV7-2 with TRBJ2-3, with 7 bases lining up with TRBD2. This CDR3 region has 15 residues. After removal of 5 bases from V and 5 bases from J, the junction contained 10 bases not matched to a gene. Germline V CDR1 and CDR2: SGHTA, FQGNSA.